This entry is about one T cell receptor (beta chain). These data come from a study of blood T cell repertoires in COVID-19. At the level of the study: PBMCs, B-cell-depleted T cells, or T cells were the source of the cDNA or gDNA that made up the material.

Under the authors' procedure: Estimated nucleated cell counts came from reference gene primer amplification. Clones were read by immunoSEQ multiplex PCR, and TCRdb kept only the in-frame ones, dropping some. The V and J calls and clone size were taken over from that table, and D and trimming were inferred from the DNA. Here the sample spans a few hundred thousand clones, about 88% being singletons. The CDR3 has 15 amino acids. Losses at the gene ends were 4 bases for V and 4 bases for J; bases not matched to a gene: 2. Per the germline V gene, CDR1 is MRHNA and CDR2 is SNTAGT. The source of this sequence is a man younger than 35 with active or convalescent COVID-19. This chain links TRBV6-4 with TRBJ2-1, with 12 bases that match TRBD2. The source material was peripheral blood. The CDR3 protein is CASSVLAGGYNEQFF. In DNA form, the CDR3 reads TGTGCCAGCAGTGTACTAGCGGGAGGTTACAATGAGCAGTTCTTC.